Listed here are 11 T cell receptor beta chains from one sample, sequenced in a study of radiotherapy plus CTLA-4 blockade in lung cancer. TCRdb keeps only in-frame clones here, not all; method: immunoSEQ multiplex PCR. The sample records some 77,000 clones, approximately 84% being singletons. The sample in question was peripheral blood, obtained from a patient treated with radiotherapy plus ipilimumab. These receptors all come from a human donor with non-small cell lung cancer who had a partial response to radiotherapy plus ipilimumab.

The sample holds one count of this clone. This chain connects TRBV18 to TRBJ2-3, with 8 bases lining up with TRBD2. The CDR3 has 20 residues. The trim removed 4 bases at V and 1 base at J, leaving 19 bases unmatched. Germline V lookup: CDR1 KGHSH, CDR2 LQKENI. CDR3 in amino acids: CASSRRTSLRGNGGTDTQYF. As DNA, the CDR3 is TGTGCCAGCTCACGCCGGACTAGCCTTAGGGGAAATGGAGGCACAGATACGCAGTATTTT.

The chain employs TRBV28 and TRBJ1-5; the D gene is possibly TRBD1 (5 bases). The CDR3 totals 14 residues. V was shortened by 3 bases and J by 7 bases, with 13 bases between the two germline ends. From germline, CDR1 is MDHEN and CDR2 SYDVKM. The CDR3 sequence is CASSFGRGGQPQHF. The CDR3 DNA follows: TGTGCCAGCAGTTTCGGGAGGGGTGGACAGCCCCAGCATTTT.

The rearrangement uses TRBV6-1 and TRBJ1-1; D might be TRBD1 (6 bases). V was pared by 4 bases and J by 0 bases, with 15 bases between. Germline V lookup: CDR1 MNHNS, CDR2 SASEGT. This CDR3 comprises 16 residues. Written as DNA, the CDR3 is TGTGCCAGCAGTGGAAGAGCAGGGGCAATGAACACTGAAGCTTTCTTT. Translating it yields CASSGRAGAMNTEAFF.

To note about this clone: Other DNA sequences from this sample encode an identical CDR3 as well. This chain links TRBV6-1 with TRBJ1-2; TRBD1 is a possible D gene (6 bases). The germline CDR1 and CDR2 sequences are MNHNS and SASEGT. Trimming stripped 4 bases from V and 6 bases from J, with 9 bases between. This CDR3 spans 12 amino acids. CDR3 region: CASSVQGNGYTF. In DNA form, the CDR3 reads TGTGCCAGCAGTGTACAGGGAAATGGCTACACCTTC.

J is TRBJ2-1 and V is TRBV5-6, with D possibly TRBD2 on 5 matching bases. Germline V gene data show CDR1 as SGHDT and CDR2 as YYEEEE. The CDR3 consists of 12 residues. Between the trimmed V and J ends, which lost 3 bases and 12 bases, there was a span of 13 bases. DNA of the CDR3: TGTGCCAGCAGCTGGGCGGGTGCGGGGCAGTTCTTC. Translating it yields CASSWAGAGQFF.

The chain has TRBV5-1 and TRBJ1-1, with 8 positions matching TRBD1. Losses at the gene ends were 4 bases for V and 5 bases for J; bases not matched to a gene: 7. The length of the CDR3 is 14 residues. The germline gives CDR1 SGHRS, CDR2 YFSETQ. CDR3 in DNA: TGCGCCAGCAGCCCCTCAGGGGGCGCTACTGAAGCTTTCTTT. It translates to CASSPSGGATEAFF.

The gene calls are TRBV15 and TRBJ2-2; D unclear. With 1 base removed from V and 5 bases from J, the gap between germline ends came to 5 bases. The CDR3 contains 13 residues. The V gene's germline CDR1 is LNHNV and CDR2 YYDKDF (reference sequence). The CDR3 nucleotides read TGTGCCACCAGCAGAGTAACAACCGGGGAGCTGTTTTTT. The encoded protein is CATSRVTTGELFF.

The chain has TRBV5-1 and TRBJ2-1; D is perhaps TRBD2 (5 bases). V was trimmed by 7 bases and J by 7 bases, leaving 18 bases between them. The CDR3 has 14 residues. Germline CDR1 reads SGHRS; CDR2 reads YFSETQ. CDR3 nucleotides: TGCGCCAGCCGTACCCCGAGCGGTACTAATGAGCAGTTCTTC. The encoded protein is CASRTPSGTNEQFF.

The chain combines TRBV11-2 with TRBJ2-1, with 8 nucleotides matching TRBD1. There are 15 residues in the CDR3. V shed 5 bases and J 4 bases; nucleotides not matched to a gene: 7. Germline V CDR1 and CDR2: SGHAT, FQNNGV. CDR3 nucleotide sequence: TGTGCCAGCAGCCTTGGACAGGGAACTTACAATGAGCAGTTCTTC. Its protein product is CASSLGQGTYNEQFF.

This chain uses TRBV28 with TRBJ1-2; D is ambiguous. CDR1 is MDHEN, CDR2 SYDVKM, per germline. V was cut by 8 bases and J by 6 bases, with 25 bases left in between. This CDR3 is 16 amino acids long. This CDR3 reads CASSPPSGRRVNGYTF. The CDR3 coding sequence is TGTGCCAGCTCACCCCCGTCGGGCAGGCGGGTTAATGGCTACACCTTC.

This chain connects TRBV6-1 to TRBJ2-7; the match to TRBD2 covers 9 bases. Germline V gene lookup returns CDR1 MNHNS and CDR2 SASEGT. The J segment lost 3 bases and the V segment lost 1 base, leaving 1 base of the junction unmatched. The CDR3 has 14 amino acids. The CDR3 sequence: CASSEGLADYEQYV. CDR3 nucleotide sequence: TGTGCCAGCAGTGAAGGACTAGCGGACTACGAGCAGTACGTC.